This TCR beta chain emerged from a study of shared clonotypes between healthy human individuals (dated by TCRdb to about 2020). Study-wide context: The cohort comprised two women and a few men aged 18 to 49 years. To increase sequencing depth and limit assay-specific biases, different laboratories used diverse techniques to prepare libraries and sequence TCR repertoires. Leukapheresis yielded between about 0.9 and 8.9 billion PBMCs per donor. For each donor, CD4 naive and CD4 memory were each run on three plates, CD8 naive on two plates, and CD8 memory on one plate. To estimate repertoire size and how much clonotypes are shared between individuals, the study performed deep sequencing of blood TCR repertoires from about 5 healthy adults.

The donors were healthy, HIV-negative adults who had no recently reported acute infections or vaccinations. Only Caucasian adults living in Nashville, Tennessee, USA were represented among the donors. CD4+ T cells were enriched by magnetic negative selection; naive cells were then positively selected on CD45RA, and the negative fraction formed the memory subset. Blood was obtained by leukapheresis, after which PBMCs were separated by Ficoll-Histopaque density gradient centrifugation and cryopreserved in liquid nitrogen vapor phase. Analytical flow cytometry was used to check the purity and quantity of each magnetically sorted T cell population. Genomic DNA was isolated from every sorted fraction and measured by UV absorbance on a Nanodrop 2000c. As regards this clone: Which antigen it targets is not known. No base quality values were provided; no much bigger clone lies one nucleotide off.

On the study overall, not on this receptor specifically: Even with the large sequencing depth, rarefaction of the sorted-subset datasets indicated that sequencing was incomplete. Sampling was restricted to blood, and TCR repertoires in tissue are likely to differ from TCR repertoires in blood. Clonotypes shared by all four sorted-subset donors showed higher generation probabilities than non-shared clonotypes. Because the study included a small number of donors, the genetic and exposure-history diversity represented was limited. Naive subsets generally had larger estimated clonotype richness than memory subsets did. Pairwise subsampling led to the expectation that sequencing depth would affect the degree of clonotype sharing among donors. Approximately 5% of naive CD4, 3.5% of naive CD8, about 2.4% of memory CD4, and 0.4% of memory CD8 clonotypes were shared across a handful of donors.

Using the deep immunoSEQ assay, multiplex PCR amplified TCR CDR3 regions from genomic DNA. Genomic DNA extracted from each cell subset was distributed evenly over all wells of several immunoSEQ 96-well plates, and each plate served as one replicate. For sorted subsets, roughly 190 ng of genomic DNA, equivalent to 25,000 to 35,000 T cell genomes, went into each replicate PCR. Purified libraries were quantified with a Qubit 3.0 fluorometer, sized on a Bioanalyzer 2100, and re-quantified with the KAPA Library Quantification kit. A separate single-read 150-cycle Illumina NextSeq 550 flow cell was used to sequence each immunoSEQ 96-well plate. As for the original processing: Because the immunoSEQ output included only junctional sequences and no quality scores, the filtering could not be the same as the filtering used for full-length reads. Sequences were annotated with PyIR, a Python wrapper for IgBLAST v1.9, using IMGT germline references to assign V/J genes and CDR3. Any read was removed if the V/J assignment was weak (E-value above 1e-6), the CDR3 was missing, or the read contained stop codons, out-of-frame junctions, or ambiguous translated residues. A V3J clonotype was defined by an identical inferred V gene, J gene, and CDR3 amino acid sequence. Percentage overlap between repertoires was computed as shared unique clonotypes divided by the size of the smaller repertoire. RTK rarefaction, the Chao1 estimator, and Recon v2.1 estimates of unobserved clonotypes were used to assess repertoire richness. OLGA was used to compute generation probabilities for all TCRbeta clonotypes that the gDNA method yielded from a few donors. TCRdb took this table from immuneACCESS and kept in-frame rearrangements with V and J called. Such tables lack part of the clones; where checked against another copy, unresolved V genes explain under half of the gap, and the rest is unexplained. The DNA gave D and trimming, while V, J and clone size come from that table. Present in this sample are over a million clones, approximately 80% of which were seen just once. The ten largest clones take up 0.5% to 0.65% of the sample.

The origin of this receptor is a man aged 18 to 30 in good health. Some clones in this sample may be carry-over from other donors' samples. The sample comprised memory CD4+ T cells from PBMCs. This specimen's cell subset or site label, per the study, means: CD45RA-negative fraction.

The nucleotide sequence is TGCGCCAGCAGCTTTGGGGGTACAAGCAATCAGCCCCAGCATTTT. This encodes CASSFGGTSNQPQHF. The chain links TRBV5-1 with TRBJ1-5, with a tentative D gene TRBD1 over 5 matching bases. CDR1 is given as SGHRS and CDR2 as YFSETQ, both from the germline V gene. The CDR3 starts with the cysteine, ends with the phenylalanine, and has 15 residues. Left in the record is the CDR3 DNA by itself, 45 bases read in frame from the first base. Trimming removed 2 bases from V and 1 base from J, leaving 10 bases between the germline ends.